Below, 24 T cell receptor beta chains from the same sample are listed, as sequenced in a study of blood T cell repertoires in COVID-19. Using immunoSEQ multiplex PCR, the repertoire was profiled, and TCRdb retains in-frame clones only, with some absent. The sample holds roughly 260,000 clones; approximately 91% are singletons and the top ten take approximately 10%. The sequencing input was peripheral blood. The receptors derive from a woman aged 25-40 years with COVID-19, enrolled during active disease.

The V and J genes are TRBV28 and TRBJ1-2; perhaps TRBD1 as D (5 bases). Germline V gives CDR1 MDHEN, CDR2 SYDVKM. CDR3 length: 13 residues. V was shortened by 1 base and J by 5 bases, with 8 bases between the two germline ends. The CDR3 protein is CASSLSRQYGYTF. CDR3 bases: TGTGCCAGCAGTTTATCCCGACAGTATGGCTACACCTTC.

The chain carries TRBV25-1 and TRBJ2-3; unclear D gene. Trimming removed 7 bases at V and 4 bases at J, with 12 bases between. The CDR3 is made up of 13 amino acids. Germline V lookup: CDR1 MGHDK, CDR2 SYGVNS. In DNA, the CDR3 is TGTGCCAGCAACCCGAGAACCTCAGATACGCAGTATTTT. This codes for CASNPRTSDTQYF.

The rearrangement uses TRBV10-3 and TRBJ2-1, with 11 bases identical to TRBD2. The CDR3 is made up of 16 amino acids. CDR1 is ENHRY and CDR2 is SYGVKD in the germline V gene. The junction had 16 bases not matched to a gene; V was cut back by 10 bases and J by 8 bases. In DNA form, the CDR3 reads TGTGCCACCGCACCGGGACTAGCGGCCCAGGAGGATGAGCAGTTCTTC. Translated, it gives CATAPGLAAQEDEQFF.

The rearrangement uses TRBV21-1 and TRBJ2-6; no check of the table's D call, TRBD1, against the DNA was made. TRBV21-1 is described as a pseudogene. CDR3 length: 18 amino acids. The CDR3 nucleotides are TGTGCCAGCAGCGCCGAGAACAGAGCTAACTCTGGGGCCAACGTCCTGACTTTC. It encodes CASSAENRANSGANVLTF.

The CDR3 coding sequence is TGTGCCAGCACCCCCGGGACAGTCCCCTACGAGCAGTACTTC. Translating gives CASTPGTVPYEQYF. V and J are TRBV28 and TRBJ2-7, with 7 bases matching TRBD1. After removal of 7 bases from V and 2 bases from J, the junction contained 8 bases not matched to a gene. The CDR3 covers 14 residues. Germline V lookup: CDR1 MDHEN, CDR2 SYDVKM.

The V gene is TRBV7-2, the J gene TRBJ1-2, with D maybe TRBD1 (5 bases). The germline CDR1 and CDR2 sequences are SGHTA and FQGNSA. Trimming took 1 base from V and 5 from J, leaving 11 bases between them. This CDR3 comprises 14 residues. Here the CDR3 DNA reads TGTGCCAGCAGCTTAGTTGGCGGGACTTATGGCTACACCTTC. It translates to CASSLVGGTYGYTF. Based on the CDR3 plus reference TRBV7-2 and TRBJ1-2, the full variable domain is GAGVSQSPSNKVTEKGKDVELRCDPISGHTALYWYRQSLGQGLEFLIYFQGNSAPDKSGLPSDRFSAERTGGSVSTLTIQRTQQEDSAVYLCASSLVGGTYGYTFGSGTRLTVV.

This rearrangement joins TRBV5-1 to TRBJ2-5; 14 bases map to TRBD2. The junction had 7 bases not matched to a gene; V was cut back by 4 bases and J by 5 bases. Germline lookup yields CDR1 SGHRS and CDR2 YFSETQ. The CDR3 loop spans 16 amino acids. The chain's CDR3 is CASSRGLAGELETQYF. In nucleotides, the CDR3 is TGCGCCAGCAGCAGGGGACTAGCGGGAGAACTGGAGACCCAGTACTTC. The full variable domain, with the rest looked up from reference TRBV5-1 and TRBJ2-5, is KAGVTQTPRYLIKTRGQQVTLSCSPISGHRSVSWYQQTPGQGLQFLFEYFSETQRNKGNFPGRFSGRQFSNSRSEMNVSTLELGDSALYLCASSRGLAGELETQYFGPGTRLLVL.

This clone was observed a single time. The chain combines TRBV6-5 with TRBJ2-7; weak D call: TRBD2 (5 bases). Germline lookup yields CDR1 MNHEY and CDR2 SVGAGI. The CDR3 spans 12 residues. Trimming removed 7 bases from V and 3 bases from J, with 10 bases in between. CDR3 bases: TGTGCCAGCACCGAAGGACTCTACGAGCAGTACTTC. This gives the protein CASTEGLYEQYF.

The chain has TRBV7-8 and TRBJ2-7, with D possibly matching TRBD2 (6 bases). This CDR3 is built from 12 residues. The V end was cut by 5 bases, the J end by 7 bases, with 12 bases between. Germline CDR1 and CDR2: SGHVS and FQNEAQ. CDR3 in DNA: TGTGCCAGCAGCCTGGGTGGGACTGAGCAGTACTTC. Protein sequence: CASSLGGTEQYF.

The chain links TRBV19 to TRBJ2-1; a weak D match, TRBD2 (5 bases). This CDR3 is built from 15 residues. Per germline, CDR1 LNHDA and CDR2 SQIVND (reference sequence). Trimming shortened V by 5 bases and J by 5 bases, and 16 bases separated the two germline ends. This chain's CDR3 is CASSQNYAGNNEQFF. The CDR3 bases are TGTGCCAGTAGTCAAAACTATGCCGGGAACAATGAGCAGTTCTTC.

This sequence joins TRBV5-1 and TRBJ2-2, with D unclear. The CDR3 extends over 14 amino acids. Per germline, CDR1 SGHRS and CDR2 YFSETQ. Between the trimmed V and J ends, which lost 5 bases and 4 bases, there was a span of 12 bases. CDR3 nucleotide sequence: TGCGCCAGCAGGGTTCACGCGTTCACCGGGGAGCTGTTTTTT. Translation gives CASRVHAFTGELFF.

The chain uses TRBV5-1 and TRBJ1-5; 8 nucleotides line up with TRBD1. Per the germline V gene, CDR1 is SGHRS and CDR2 is YFSETQ. The V gene end was trimmed by 0 bases and the J gene end by 2 bases; junction bases not matched to a gene: 7. This CDR3 has 17 residues. The CDR3 coding sequence is TGCGCCAGCAGCTTGGGGACAGGGCGTATGGGCAATCAGCCCCAGCATTTT. It translates to CASSLGTGRMGNQPQHF.

The gene calls are TRBV4-1 and TRBJ1-6; D might be TRBD1 (5 bases). The length of the CDR3 is 14 residues. Germline V gene data show CDR1 as MGHRA and CDR2 as YSYEKL. V shed 3 bases and J shed 10 bases, with 13 bases lying between them. The chain's CDR3 is CASSQGQGQSPLHF. In DNA, the CDR3 is TGCGCCAGCAGCCAGGGGCAGGGTCAATCACCCCTCCACTTT.

The genes are TRBV10-3 and TRBJ2-2; possibly TRBD2 for D (7 bases). V shed 6 bases and J shed 5 bases, with 22 bases lying between them. The CDR3 contains 17 residues. Germline values: CDR1 ENHRY, CDR2 SYGVKD. The CDR3 DNA reads TGTGCCATCAGCTCCTCCGGGGGGCGCGGGGAAACCGGGGAGCTGTTTTTT. This sequence encodes CAISSSGGRGETGELFF.

This clone has only one observation. This chain uses TRBV9 with TRBJ2-7, with TRBD1 identical over 8 bases. J was trimmed by 1 base and V by 4 bases; bases with no gene match: 4. The germline CDR1 and CDR2 sequences are SGDLS and YYNGEE. This CDR3 spans 14 amino acids. The CDR3 nucleotides read TGTGCCAGCAGCTTCGGACAGGGATCCTACGAGCAGTACTTC. This codes for CASSFGQGSYEQYF.

In nucleotides, the CDR3 is TGTGCCAGCAGCTCCGGCGGGGAGGCAGAGACCCAGTACTTC. It encodes CASSSGGEAETQYF. The chain employs TRBV7-9 and TRBJ2-5, with D possibly matching TRBD2 (6 bases). Germline V gene data show CDR1 as SEHNR and CDR2 as FQNEAQ (reference sequence). This CDR3 contains 14 residues. Trimming left V 4 bases short and J 4 bases short, with 13 bases between.

The chain employs TRBV4-1 and TRBJ1-3; D uncertain. The CDR3 runs to 15 residues. Germline CDR1 and CDR2: MGHRA and YSYEKL. V gave up 0 bases and J gave up 0 bases, with 6 bases separating them. The CDR3 here is CASSQERFSGNTIYF. The CDR3 nucleotides read TGCGCCAGCAGCCAAGAACGGTTCTCTGGAAACACCATATATTTT.

The chain joins TRBV5-1 to TRBJ1-6, with D tentatively TRBD1 (5 bases). Germline CDR1 SGHRS, CDR2 YFSETQ. The ends were cut back, 3 bases at V and 7 bases at J, with 14 bases in the middle. The CDR3 runs to 15 residues. The CDR3 spells CASSSGAGRNSPLHF. As DNA, the CDR3 is TGCGCCAGCAGCTCGGGCGCAGGGAGGAATTCACCCCTCCACTTT.

Note on this clone: The same CDR3 is also encoded by other DNA sequences in this sample. This chain uses TRBV6-5 with TRBJ2-7; D uncertain. This CDR3 region has 13 residues. V lost 3 bases and J lost 2, with 8 bases in between. Germline values: CDR1 MNHEY, CDR2 SVGAGI. The CDR3 sequence is CASSYGQTYEQYF. CDR3 sequence (DNA): TGTGCCAGCAGTTATGGGCAGACCTACGAGCAGTACTTC.

The CDR3 reads CATSREGSGSAYNEQFF. The CDR3 coding sequence is TGTGCCACCAGCAGAGAGGGAAGCGGGAGCGCCTACAATGAGCAGTTCTTC. The genes are TRBV15 and TRBJ2-1, with 8 nucleotides matching TRBD2. Germline values: CDR1 LNHNV, CDR2 YYDKDF (reference sequence). The J segment lost 2 bases and the V segment lost 0 bases, leaving 6 bases of the junction unmatched. The CDR3 covers 17 residues.

The chain has TRBV4-1 and TRBJ2-5; TRBD2 matches 11 bases. Trimming at V came to 2 bases and at J to 7 bases, leaving 9 bases not matched to a gene. This CDR3 comprises 16 residues. Germline assignment: CDR1 MGHRA and CDR2 YSYEKL. The CDR3 nucleotides read TGCGCCAGCAGCCAAACCGGGACTAGCGGTTCGGGGACCCAGTACTTC. Residues: CASSQTGTSGSGTQYF.

The V and J genes are TRBV25-1 and TRBJ1-5; a weak D match, TRBD1 (6 bases). Trimming removed 2 bases at V and 7 bases at J, with 12 bases between. The CDR3 extends over 14 amino acids. Per the germline V gene, CDR1 is MGHDK and CDR2 is SYGVNS. The CDR3 region has the DNA TGTGCCAGCAGTGAAGGAGGGGGGGGACAGCCCCAGCATTTT. Its protein product is CASSEGGGGQPQHF.

This chain joins TRBV4-3 and TRBJ2-7; D remains ambiguous. The V end lost 1 base, the J end lost 0 bases, and 10 bases lay between the germline ends. The CDR3 spans 15 residues. Germline V gives CDR1 LGHNA, CDR2 YSLEER. CDR3 sequence reads: CASSQGTARSYEQYF. CDR3 DNA: TGCGCCAGCAGCCAAGGTACAGCTCGCTCCTACGAGCAGTACTTC.

The J gene is TRBJ2-3, the V gene TRBV4-3; 12 bases fit TRBD2. From germline, CDR1 is LGHNA and CDR2 YSLEER. J gave up 4 bases and V 0 bases, and 2 bases lay outside the gene matches. The CDR3 spans 16 residues. Here the CDR3 reads CASSQDLAGGPDTQYF. The CDR3 DNA reads as TGCGCCAGCAGCCAAGATCTAGCGGGAGGGCCAGATACGCAGTATTTT.